This T cell receptor beta chain was observed in a study of T-cell memory formation after mild COVID-19 (dated by TCRdb to the early 2020s). About the full investigation: TCR sequence clusters from the two donors were found to be largely donor specific. Longitudinal TCRalpha and TCRbeta repertoire sequencing tracked T-cell clones expanding and contracting after mild COVID-19 in a couple of donors. Two young, previously healthy adult volunteers, one female and one male, were included in the cohort. On the study overall, not on this receptor specifically: The detection of some responding clones in pre-infection memory suggests that pre-existing cross-reactive memory T cells joined the SARS-CoV-2 response. Balanced CD4/CD8 phenotypes were observed for clones contracting from day 15 to 85, whereas a bias towards CD4+ was observed for a second wave of clones expanding from day 15 to 37. Contracting CD4+ clones appeared mostly in the CM and EM memory subsets, whereas CD8+ clones were enriched in EMRA. The study included only a couple of mild cases, and larger cohorts that include severe cases with pre-infection samples were judged to be necessary. SARS-CoV-2 specificity was not confirmed for the second-wave clones peaking on day 37.

The table lists this clonotype with a few counts. This clone's antigen is unknown. No base qualities exist here, and no much larger clone lies one base off it. From cysteine to phenylalanine, the CDR3 is 11 amino acids long. The kept DNA is CDR3 alone, 33 bases in frame from the first base. The V and J ends are trimmed by 5 bases and 5 bases, leaving 8 bases between them. CDR1 and CDR2 are read off the germline V gene as SGHRS and YFSETQ. PBMCs were isolated by Ficoll-Paque density gradient centrifugation. Instrument used: Illumina NovaSeq 6000. TCRalpha and TCRbeta cDNA libraries were built by 5'RACE with constant-segment primers, adding sample barcodes and unique molecular identifiers. Trizol reagent was used to extract RNA from every sample. The libraries were amplified in two PCR steps, and the second step added a second sample barcode and Illumina TruSeq adapters. The libraries were sequenced on an Illumina NovaSeq using 2 x 150 bp paired-end reads. The paper's data handling went like this. With migec v1.2.7, reads were demultiplexed and then collapsed into UMI-guided consensus sequences. Using mixcr v2.1.11, the UMI consensuses were aligned to TRA and TRB V and J templates and assembled into clonotypes. A clonotype was counted as expanded or contracted only if both edgeR and NoisET called the change significant, with noise models trained on biological replicates. For edgeR calls, the cutoffs were a false discovery rate-adjusted p below 0.01 and a log2 fold-change threshold of 1. As an exploratory analysis of dynamics, PCA with hierarchical clustering was applied to max-normalized trajectories of the 1000 most abundant clonotypes. Separately sequenced CD4+ and CD8+ repertoires were used to assign the CD4 or CD8 phenotype of responding clones. Clones were called with MiXCR by TCRdb after fastp trimmed the public reads at Q25, and only in-frame beta chains were retained. Here each entry gathers all rows of one CDR3 protein and keeps the most common genes and DNA. The V and J calls come from TCRdb's annotation, not from the publication. The sample data list hundreds of thousands of distinct CDR3 sequences, and roughly 20% of these were observed just once. The ten largest clonotypes hold roughly 8.1% of the sample.

The source is an adult woman who had mild COVID-19 (a few samples of this study predate the infection). The sample titles of this study are shuffled in the database, so cell type and time point are left out; the donor was told from shared clones. The chain uses TRBV5-1 and TRBJ2-7; the D segment could be TRBD1, given 5 matching bases. Material: PBMCs or a T cell subset sorted from them (not recorded which). The bases are TGCGCCAGCAGACTGACAGACGAGCAGTACTTC. Its protein is CASRLTDEQYF.